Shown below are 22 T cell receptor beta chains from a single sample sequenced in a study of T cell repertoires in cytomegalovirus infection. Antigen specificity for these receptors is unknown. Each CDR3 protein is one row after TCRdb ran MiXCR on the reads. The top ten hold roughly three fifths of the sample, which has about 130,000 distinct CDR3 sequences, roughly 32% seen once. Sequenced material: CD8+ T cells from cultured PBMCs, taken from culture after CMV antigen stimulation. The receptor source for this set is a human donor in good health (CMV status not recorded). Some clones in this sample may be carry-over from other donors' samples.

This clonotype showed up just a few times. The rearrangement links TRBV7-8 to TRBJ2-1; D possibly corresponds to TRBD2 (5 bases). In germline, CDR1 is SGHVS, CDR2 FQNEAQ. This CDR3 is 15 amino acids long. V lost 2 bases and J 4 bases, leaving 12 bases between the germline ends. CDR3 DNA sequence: TGTGCCAGCAGCTTATCACAAGGAGGTTACAATGAGCAGTTCTTC. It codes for CASSLSQGGYNEQFF.

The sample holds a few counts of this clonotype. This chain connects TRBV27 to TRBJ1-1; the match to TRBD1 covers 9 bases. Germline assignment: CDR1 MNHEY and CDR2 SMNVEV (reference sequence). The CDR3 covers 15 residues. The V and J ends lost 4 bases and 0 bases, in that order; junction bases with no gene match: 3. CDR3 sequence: CASSSGQGMNTEAFF. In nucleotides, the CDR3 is TGTGCCAGCAGTTCCGGACAGGGGATGAACACTGAAGCTTTCTTT.

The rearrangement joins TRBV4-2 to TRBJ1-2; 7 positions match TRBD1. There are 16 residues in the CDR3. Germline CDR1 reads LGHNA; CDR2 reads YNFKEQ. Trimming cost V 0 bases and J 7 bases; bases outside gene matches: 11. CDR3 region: CASSQDSLDRETGYTF. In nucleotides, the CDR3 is TGTGCCAGCAGCCAAGACTCGCTCGACAGGGAGACTGGCTACACCTTC.

The CDR3 nucleotides read TGTGCCAGCAGTTATTGGCTAGCGCATACCACAGATACGCAGTATTTT. Its translation is CASSYWLAHTTDTQYF. The V and J genes are TRBV6-1 and TRBJ2-3; D perhaps matches TRBD2 (6 bases). This CDR3 is 16 amino acids long. V was cut by 5 bases and J by 2 bases, with 17 bases left in between. CDR1 MNHNS and CDR2 SASEGT come from the germline V gene.

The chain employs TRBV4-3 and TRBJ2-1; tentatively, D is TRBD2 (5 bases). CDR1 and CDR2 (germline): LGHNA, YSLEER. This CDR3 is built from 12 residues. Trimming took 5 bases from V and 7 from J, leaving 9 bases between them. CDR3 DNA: TGCGCCAGCAGCGGCCGGGGTAATGAGCAGTTCTTC. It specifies CASSGRGNEQFF.

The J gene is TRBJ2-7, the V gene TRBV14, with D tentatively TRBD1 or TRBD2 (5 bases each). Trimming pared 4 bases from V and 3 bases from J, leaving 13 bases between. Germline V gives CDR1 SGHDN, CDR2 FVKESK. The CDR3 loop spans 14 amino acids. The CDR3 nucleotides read TGTGCCAGCAGCCCCTACGACAGCGGCTACGAGCAGTACTTC. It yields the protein CASSPYDSGYEQYF.

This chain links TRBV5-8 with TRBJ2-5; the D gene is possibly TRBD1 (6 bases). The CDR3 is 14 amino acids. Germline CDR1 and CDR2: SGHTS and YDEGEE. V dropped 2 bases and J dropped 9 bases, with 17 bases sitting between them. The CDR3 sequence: CASSFMSLGAAQYF. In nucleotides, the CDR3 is TGTGCCAGCAGCTTTATGAGTTTGGGGGCGGCCCAGTACTTC.

The CDR3 sequence is CASSLITNYGYTF. The CDR3 bases are TGTGCCAGCAGCTTGATTACTAACTATGGCTACACCTTC. This chain connects TRBV5-4 to TRBJ1-2; D is undetermined. Germline loops: CDR1 SGHNT, CDR2 YYREEE (reference sequence). The CDR3 extends over 13 amino acids. Trimming removed 1 base at V and 0 bases at J, with 4 bases between.

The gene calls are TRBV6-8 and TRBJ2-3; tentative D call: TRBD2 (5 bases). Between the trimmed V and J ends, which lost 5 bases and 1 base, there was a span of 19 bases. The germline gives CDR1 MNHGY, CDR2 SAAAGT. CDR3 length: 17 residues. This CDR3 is CASSDTRIRMGTDTQYF. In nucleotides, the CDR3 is TGTGCCAGCAGTGACACTAGGATTCGTATGGGCACAGATACGCAGTATTTT.

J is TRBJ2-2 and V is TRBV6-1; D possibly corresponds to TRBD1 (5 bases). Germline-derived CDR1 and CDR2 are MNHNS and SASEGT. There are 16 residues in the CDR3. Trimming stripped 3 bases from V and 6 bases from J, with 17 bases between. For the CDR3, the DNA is TGTGCCAGCAGTGAGCCCTCAGGGATTTGGGCCGGGGAGCTGTTTTTT. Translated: CASSEPSGIWAGELFF.

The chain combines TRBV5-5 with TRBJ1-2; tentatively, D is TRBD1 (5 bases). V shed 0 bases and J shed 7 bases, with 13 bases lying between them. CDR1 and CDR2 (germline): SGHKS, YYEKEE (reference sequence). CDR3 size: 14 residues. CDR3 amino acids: CASSLAIQRGGYTF. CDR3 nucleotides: TGTGCCAGCAGCTTGGCTATTCAAAGGGGTGGCTACACCTTC.

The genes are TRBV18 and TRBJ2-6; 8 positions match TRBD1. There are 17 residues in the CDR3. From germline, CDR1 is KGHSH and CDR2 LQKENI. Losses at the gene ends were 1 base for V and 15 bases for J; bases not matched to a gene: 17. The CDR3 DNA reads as TGTGCCAGCTCACCACTTCTAAGACCTGGACAGGGTACGGACCTGACTTTC. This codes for CASSPLLRPGQGTDLTF.

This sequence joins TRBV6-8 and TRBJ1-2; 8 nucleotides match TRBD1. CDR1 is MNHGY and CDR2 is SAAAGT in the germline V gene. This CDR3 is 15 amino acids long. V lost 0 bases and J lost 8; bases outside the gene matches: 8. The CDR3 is CASSYSNAGGKGYTF. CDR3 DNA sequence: TGTGCCAGCAGTTACTCGAATGCAGGGGGCAAAGGCTACACCTTC.

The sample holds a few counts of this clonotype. CDR3 sequence reads: CSVEGQGTEAFF. For the CDR3, the DNA is TGCAGCGTTGAGGGACAGGGGACTGAAGCTTTCTTT. The genes are TRBV29-1 and TRBJ1-1; the match to TRBD1 covers 10 bases. Germline V gives CDR1 SQVTM, CDR2 ANQGSEA. J was trimmed by 5 bases and V by 3 bases; bases with no gene match: 0. The CDR3 has 12 residues.

CDR3 sequence reads: CASSQGQGQGTDTQYF. CDR3 nucleotide sequence: TGCGCCAGCAGCCAAGGGCAAGGACAGGGAACAGATACGCAGTATTTT. V and J are TRBV4-1 and TRBJ2-3; 8 nucleotides match TRBD1. CDR1 and CDR2 from the germline V gene are MGHRA and YSYEKL. The CDR3 length is 16 residues. After removal of 1 base from V and 3 bases from J, the junction contained 6 bases not matched to a gene.

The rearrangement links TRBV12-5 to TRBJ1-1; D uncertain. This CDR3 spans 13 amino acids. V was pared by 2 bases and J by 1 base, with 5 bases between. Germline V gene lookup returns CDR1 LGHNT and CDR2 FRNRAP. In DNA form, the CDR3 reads TGTGCTAGTGGTTTGTCGCCGAACACTGAAGCTTTCTTT. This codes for CASGLSPNTEAFF.

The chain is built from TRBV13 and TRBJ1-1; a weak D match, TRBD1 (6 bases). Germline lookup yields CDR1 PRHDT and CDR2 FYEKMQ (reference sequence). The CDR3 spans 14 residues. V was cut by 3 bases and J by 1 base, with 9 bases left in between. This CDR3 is CASSFWTENTEAFF. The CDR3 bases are TGTGCCAGCAGCTTCTGGACAGAGAACACTGAAGCTTTCTTT. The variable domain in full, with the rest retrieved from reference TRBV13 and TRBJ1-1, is AAGVIQSPRHLIKEKRETATLKCYPIPRHDTVYWYQQGPGQDPQFLISFYEKMQSDKGSIPDRFSAQQFSDYHSELNMSSLELGDSALYFCASSFWTENTEAFFGQGTRLTVV.

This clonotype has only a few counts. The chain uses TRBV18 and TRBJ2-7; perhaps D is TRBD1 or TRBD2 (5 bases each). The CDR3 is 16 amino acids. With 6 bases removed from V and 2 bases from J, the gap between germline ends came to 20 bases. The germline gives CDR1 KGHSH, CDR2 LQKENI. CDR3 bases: TGTGCCAGCTCTTCCGTCCACCGGGACGGACCCTACGAGCAGTACTTC. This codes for CASSSVHRDGPYEQYF.

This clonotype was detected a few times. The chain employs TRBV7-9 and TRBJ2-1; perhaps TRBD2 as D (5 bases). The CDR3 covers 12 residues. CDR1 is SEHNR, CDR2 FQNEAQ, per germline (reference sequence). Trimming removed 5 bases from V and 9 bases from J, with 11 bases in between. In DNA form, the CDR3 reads TGTGCCAGCAGCGATGCGGGTGGTGAGCAGTTCTTC. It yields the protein CASSDAGGEQFF.

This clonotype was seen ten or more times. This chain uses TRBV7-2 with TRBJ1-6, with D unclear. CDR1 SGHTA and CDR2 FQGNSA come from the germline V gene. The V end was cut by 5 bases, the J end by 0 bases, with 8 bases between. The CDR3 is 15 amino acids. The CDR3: CASSRVGSYNSPLHF. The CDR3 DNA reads TGTGCCAGCAGCAGAGTGGGCTCCTATAATTCACCCCTCCACTTT.

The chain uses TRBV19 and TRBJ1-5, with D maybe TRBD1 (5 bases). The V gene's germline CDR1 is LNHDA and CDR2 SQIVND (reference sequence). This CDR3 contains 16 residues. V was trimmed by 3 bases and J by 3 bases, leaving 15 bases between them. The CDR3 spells CASSIPGDVNNQPQHF. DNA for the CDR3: TGTGCCAGTAGTATTCCGGGGGATGTGAACAATCAGCCCCAGCATTTT.

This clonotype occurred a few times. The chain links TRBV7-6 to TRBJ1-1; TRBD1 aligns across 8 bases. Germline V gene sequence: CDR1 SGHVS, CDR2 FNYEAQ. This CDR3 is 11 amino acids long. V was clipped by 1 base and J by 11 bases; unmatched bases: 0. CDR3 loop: CASSLGQGAFF. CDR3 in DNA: TGTGCCAGCAGCTTAGGACAGGGGGCTTTCTTT. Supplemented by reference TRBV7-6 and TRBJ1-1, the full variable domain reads GAGVSQSPRYKVTKRGQDVALRCDPISGHVSLYWYRQALGQGPEFLTYFNYEAQQDKSGLPNDRFSAERPEGSISTLTIQRTEQRDSAMYRCASSLGQGAFFGQGTRLTVV.